These 10 T cell receptor beta chains were sequenced from one sample in a study of blood T cell repertoires in COVID-19. Clones were sequenced by immunoSEQ multiplex PCR, and TCRdb holds only the in-frame ones, with some missing. This table has fewer than 500,000 clones, 80% to 90% appearing once. The specimen was peripheral blood. The receptor source for this set is a young man with COVID-19, enrolled during active disease.

As to this clone: The identical CDR3 is also encoded by other nucleotide sequences in the sample. This rearrangement joins TRBV2 to TRBJ2-1, with 8 positions matching TRBD2. CDR3 length: 15 amino acids. CDR1 is SNHLY and CDR2 is FYNNEI in the germline V gene. Trimming removed 6 bases from V and 0 bases from J; junction bases left unmatched: 4. The CDR3 here is CASRSGGGSYNEQFF. The CDR3 bases are TGTGCCAGCAGATCCGGGGGGGGCTCCTACAATGAGCAGTTCTTC.

The chain is built from TRBV12-5 and TRBJ1-1, with a possible D match to TRBD1 (6 bases). This CDR3 spans 16 amino acids. V was pared by 4 bases and J by 4 bases, with 19 bases between. From germline, CDR1 is LGHNT and CDR2 FRNRAP. CDR3 bases: TGTGCTAGTGGTTCGGGACAACCACCCCGCGGCACTGAAGCTTTCTTT. Protein product: CASGSGQPPRGTEAFF.

This clone was observed a handful of times. The J gene is TRBJ2-3, the V gene TRBV2; D unresolved. The germline V gene encodes CDR1 SNHLY and CDR2 FYNNEI. V gave up 3 bases and J gave up 8 bases, with 12 bases separating them. The CDR3 is 13 residues long. Here the CDR3 reads CASSEVSQATQYF. The CDR3 nucleotides are TGTGCCAGCAGTGAGGTGTCGCAGGCTACGCAGTATTTT.

This chain joins TRBV7-9 and TRBJ1-4; D gene uncertain. V was cut by 3 bases and J by 11 bases, with 10 bases left in between. Germline V gives CDR1 SEHNR, CDR2 FQNEAQ (reference sequence). This CDR3 is built from 12 residues. CDR3 sequence: CASSLEAGKLFF. In DNA form, the CDR3 reads TGTGCCAGCAGCTTGGAGGCGGGGAAACTGTTTTTT.

As for this clone: This CDR3 is also generated by other DNA sequences in the sample. The V call is TRBV12-3 or TRBV12-4, the J call TRBJ2-2, with D unresolved. The CDR3 sequence is 12 residues long. V was clipped by 6 bases and J by 4 bases, with 6 bases between them. CDR3 in amino acids: CASSPSTGELFF. CDR3 in DNA: TGTGCCAGCAGCCCCTCCACCGGGGAGCTGTTTTTT.

This clone was seen once. The gene calls are TRBV5-6 and TRBJ1-1; the match to TRBD1 covers 7 bases. V gave up 4 bases and J gave up 2 bases; unmatched junction bases: 11. Germline V gene sequence: CDR1 SGHDT, CDR2 YYEEEE. This CDR3 is 16 amino acids long. The DNA for the CDR3 is TGTGCCAGCAGCCAGAGGACAGGAATACGCAACACTGAAGCTTTCTTT. Translating gives CASSQRTGIRNTEAFF.

This chain joins TRBV6-4 and TRBJ2-7; D unresolved. Germline values: CDR1 MRHNA, CDR2 SNTAGT. This CDR3 is built from 11 residues. The CDR3 nucleotides read TGTGTTCACGGTGAGTCCTACGAGCAGTACTTC. Amino acid sequence: CVHGESYEQYF.

Comment on this clone: Other DNA sequences in this specimen translate into the identical CDR3. The chain links TRBV19 to TRBJ1-1, with D maybe TRBD1 (6 bases). The CDR3 consists of 15 residues. Germline-derived CDR1 and CDR2 are LNHDA and SQIVND (reference sequence). Trimming cost V 3 bases and J 1 base, with 12 bases left between them. CDR3 amino acids: CASSIPGGANTEAFF. In nucleotides, the CDR3 is TGTGCCAGTAGTATTCCTGGGGGCGCGAACACTGAAGCTTTCTTT.

The V gene is TRBV7-8, the J gene TRBJ2-3; 7 bases are a match to TRBD2. Germline loops: CDR1 SGHVS, CDR2 FQNEAQ. V gave up 3 bases and J gave up 0 bases; unmatched junction bases: 3. This CDR3 is 15 amino acids long. The DNA of the CDR3 is TGTGCCAGCAGCTTTCTGCGGGGGAGCACAGATACGCAGTATTTT. It is translated as CASSFLRGSTDTQYF.

This clone was observed at least ten times. CDR3 DNA: TGTGCCAGCAAGGCTAGCGGGGAGGGTGAGCAGTTCTTC. This sequence encodes CASKASGEGEQFF. The chain uses TRBV7-9 and TRBJ2-1; TRBD2 agrees at 9 bases. Germline V CDR1 and CDR2: SEHNR, FQNEAQ (reference sequence). The CDR3 has 13 amino acids. The ends lost 7 bases at V and 9 bases at J; junction bases unmatched: 7.